This T cell receptor (beta chain) was retrieved from a study of cytomegalovirus exposure and HLA in healthy donors. Whole-study results and caveats: The dataset shows that most TCR sequences were rare, while some public TCRs occurred in many donors. Being indistinguishable, some V segments were excluded, TRBV6-2 and TRBV6-3 among them.

On this clone: Its antigen is as yet unknown.

The study ran its PCR with 60 Vbeta and 13 Jbeta primers. Only in-frame clones appear in the TCRdb table, and some are missing; sequencing was by immunoSEQ multiplex PCR. Of around 110,000 clones listed, around 62% are singletons. The CDR3 has 15 amino acids. V lost 1 base, J lost 8 bases, and 17 bases lay in between. Germline V lookup: CDR1 MDHEN, CDR2 SYDVKM. The sequence was obtained from a woman aged 40 to 50 in good health and CMV-seropositive. The rearrangement joins TRBV28 to TRBJ1-2; no definite D call. Sequencing was carried out using PBMCs. CDR3 sequence reads: CASSLSLVEPGGYTF. The CDR3 region has the DNA TGTGCCAGCAGTTTATCGCTCGTGGAACCAGGCGGCTACACCTTC.